One sample yielded the 25 T cell receptor beta chains listed below, sequenced in a study of T cell responses to AZD1222 COVID-19 vaccine. Sequencing was performed with immunoSEQ multiplex PCR; in TCRdb, only in-frame clones are kept and a portion is missing. The profile covers 100,000 to 150,000 clones, with 85% to 90% appearing a single time and under 3% taken by the ten largest. Source: peripheral blood, taken 28 days after the second AZD1222 dose. The receptor set was obtained from an adult who received the AZD1222 COVID-19 vaccine.

This chain joins TRBV20-1 and TRBJ1-5; TRBD1 aligns across 8 bases. V dropped 3 bases and J dropped 1; count of bases not matched to a gene: 14. Germline V gene data show CDR1 as DFQATT and CDR2 as SNEGSKA (reference sequence). The CDR3 length is 18 residues. Here the CDR3 DNA reads TGCAGTGCTAGTGCGGGACAGGCTCCTGGAGGGAGCAATCAGCCCCAGCATTTT. Amino acids: CSASAGQAPGGSNQPQHF.

The chain employs TRBV19 and TRBJ1-1, with D perhaps matching TRBD1 (5 bases). The CDR3 runs to 14 residues. Germline lookup yields CDR1 LNHDA and CDR2 SQIVND (reference sequence). Deletions cut 0 bases from V and 11 bases from J, with 16 bases between. CDR3 protein: CASSIDHLGVSAFF. The CDR3 DNA reads as TGTGCCAGTAGTATAGACCACTTGGGGGTATCGGCTTTCTTT.

V usage is TRBV9 and J usage is TRBJ2-2; no firm D call. Germline V gene lookup returns CDR1 SGDLS and CDR2 YYNGEE. This CDR3 has 15 residues. V was shortened by 4 bases and J by 0 bases, with 10 bases between the two germline ends. In DNA form, the CDR3 reads TGTGCCAGCAGCAATACTGCTCCGAACACCGGGGAGCTGTTTTTT. Its translation: CASSNTAPNTGELFF.

V usage is TRBV15 and J usage is TRBJ2-7, with unresolved D. The germline V gene encodes CDR1 LNHNV and CDR2 YYDKDF (reference sequence). There are 13 residues in the CDR3. V lost 0 bases to trimming and J lost 2 bases, with 5 bases between them. The CDR3 DNA reads TGTGCCACCAGCAGAGACGTGACCTACGAGCAGTACTTC. Amino acid sequence: CATSRDVTYEQYF.

The CDR3 loop reads CASSYSTEGNTEAFF. The CDR3 DNA sequence: TGTGCCAGCAGTTACTCGACCGAGGGGAACACTGAAGCTTTCTTT. The chain couples TRBV6-6 to TRBJ1-1; D is ambiguous. The CDR3 runs to 15 residues. Looked up from germline, CDR1 is MNHNY and CDR2 is SVGAGI (reference sequence). V was clipped by 0 bases and J by 1 base, with 9 bases between them.

The J gene is TRBJ2-6, the V gene TRBV19; perhaps TRBD2 as D (5 bases). V was trimmed by 7 bases and J by 1 base, leaving 14 bases between them. The CDR3 extends over 16 amino acids. Germline CDR1 is LNHDA and CDR2 is SQIVND (reference sequence). CDR3 in amino acids: CASNILGSSGANVLTF. Written as DNA, the CDR3 is TGTGCCAGTAACATACTAGGGTCGTCTGGGGCCAACGTCCTGACTTTC.

This clone was seen more than once but under ten times. The CDR3 spells CASSEASTGYEKLFF. The CDR3 DNA reads TGTGCCAGCAGTGAAGCGTCAACTGGGTATGAAAAACTGTTTTTT. The rearrangement uses TRBV6-1 and TRBJ1-4; D is ambiguous. V gave up 0 bases and J gave up 6 bases, with 11 bases separating them. CDR1 is MNHNS and CDR2 is SASEGT in the germline V gene. The CDR3 sequence is 15 residues long.

This clone was detected only once. V is TRBV30 and J is TRBJ1-4, with TRBD1 matching over 11 bases. The germline gives CDR1 GTSNPN, CDR2 SVGIG (reference sequence). This CDR3 spans 14 amino acids. With V trimmed by 2 bases and J by 8 bases, 4 bases remained unmatched. The CDR3 sequence is CAWSPDRGQEKLFF. CDR3 DNA: TGTGCCTGGAGTCCGGACAGGGGGCAGGAAAAACTGTTTTTT.

V is TRBV27 and J is TRBJ2-1; D remains unclear. Germline V gives CDR1 MNHEY, CDR2 SMNVEV (reference sequence). V dropped 5 bases and J dropped 7 bases, with 21 bases sitting between them. This CDR3 is 16 amino acids long. CDR3 amino acids: CASSPLPLNVENEQFF. In nucleotides, the CDR3 is TGTGCCAGCAGTCCCCTTCCCCTCAATGTAGAAAATGAGCAGTTCTTC.

The chain has TRBV27 and TRBJ1-5, with 7 bases matching TRBD1. Per the germline V gene, CDR1 is MNHEY and CDR2 is SMNVEV (reference sequence). The CDR3 is 17 amino acids. The trim removed 5 bases at V and 0 bases at J, leaving 10 bases unmatched. CDR3 loop: CASSPERGRYSNQPQHF. Here the CDR3 DNA reads TGTGCCAGCAGTCCCGAGAGGGGGCGATATAGCAATCAGCCCCAGCATTTT.

This chain uses TRBV19 with TRBJ2-7; D possibly corresponds to TRBD1 (5 bases). Germline assignment: CDR1 LNHDA and CDR2 SQIVND (reference sequence). Between the trimmed V and J ends, which lost 3 bases and 6 bases, there was a span of 18 bases. The CDR3 loop spans 15 amino acids. CDR3 sequence reads: CASSIADNDGSEQYF. CDR3 nucleotides: TGTGCCAGTAGTATCGCGGACAACGACGGATCCGAGCAGTACTTC.

This clone came up many times. This chain joins TRBV6-5 and TRBJ1-1, with unresolved D. The CDR3 is 13 amino acids. Per germline, CDR1 MNHEY and CDR2 SVGAGI. V lost 5 bases and J lost 2, with 9 bases in between. The chain's CDR3 is CASSKTVNTEAFF. The CDR3 DNA is TGTGCCAGCAGTAAGACGGTTAACACTGAAGCTTTCTTT.

The gene calls are TRBV6-2 or TRBV6-3 and TRBJ2-3; no reliable D call. Deletions cut 0 bases from V and 1 base from J, with 11 bases between. The CDR3 is 16 amino acids. Germline assignment: CDR1 MNHEY and CDR2 SVGEGT. The CDR3 DNA follows: TGTGCCAGCAGTTACTCCCGTCCCGTGGGCACAGATACGCAGTATTTT. Amino acid sequence: CASSYSRPVGTDTQYF.

The CDR3 loop reads CATSSGGLEQFF. In DNA, the CDR3 is TGTGCCACCAGCTCAGGGGGGCTTGAGCAGTTCTTC. The V call is TRBV24-1, the J call TRBJ2-1, with D tentatively TRBD1 (7 bases). V was shortened by 7 bases and J by 9 bases, with 12 bases between the two germline ends. CDR3 length equals 12 residues. From germline, CDR1 is KGHDR and CDR2 SFDVKD.

The gene calls are TRBV10-1 and TRBJ1-1; D remains unclear. Germline V lookup: CDR1 WNHNN, CDR2 SYGVQD (reference sequence). The CDR3 spans 13 residues. Trimming removed 0 bases at V and 11 bases at J, with 13 bases between. This CDR3 reads CASSESFAMTAFF. The DNA for the CDR3 is TGCGCCAGCAGTGAGTCGTTTGCCATGACCGCTTTCTTT.

This sequence joins TRBV27 and TRBJ1-1; D is perhaps TRBD1 (5 bases). This CDR3 comprises 12 residues. CDR1 MNHEY and CDR2 SMNVEV come from the germline V gene (reference sequence). V was clipped by 5 bases and J by 10 bases, with 14 bases between them. CDR3 nucleotide sequence: TGTGCCAGCAGTACCCCCAGGGAGGGAGCTTTCTTT. It codes for CASSTPREGAFF.

This clone has a handful of counts. The chain joins TRBV5-1 to TRBJ2-7, with D uncertain. Germline CDR1 and CDR2: SGHRS and YFSETQ. This CDR3 has 14 amino acids. The V gene lost 0 bases and the J gene lost 3 bases, with 10 bases spanning the gap. CDR3 loop: CASSLAPGFYEQYF. The CDR3 bases are TGCGCCAGCAGCTTGGCCCCTGGGTTCTACGAGCAGTACTTC.

This chain connects TRBV7-2 to TRBJ1-6; TRBD1 matches 8 bases. CDR3 length: 14 residues. CDR1 and CDR2 from the germline V gene are SGHTA and FQGNSA. V dropped 6 bases and J dropped 7; count of bases not matched to a gene: 5. CDR3 in DNA: TGTGCCAGCAGTGTACAGGGGGTAAATTCACCCCTCCACTTT. Residues: CASSVQGVNSPLHF.

V gene TRBV12-3 or TRBV12-4 combines with J gene TRBJ1-1; D possibly corresponds to TRBD1 (5 bases). Deletions cut 6 bases from V and 1 base from J, with 9 bases between. CDR3 length: 13 amino acids. The CDR3 DNA reads TGTGCCAGCAGGTTAACAGGGAACACTGAAGCTTTCTTT. This sequence encodes CASRLTGNTEAFF.

This chain connects TRBV18 to TRBJ2-1; 10 bases align to TRBD1. V lost 0 bases to trimming and J lost 5 bases; unmatched junction nucleotides: 4. The CDR3 is made up of 16 amino acids. Germline V CDR1 and CDR2: KGHSH, LQKENI. The CDR3 DNA reads as TGTGCCAGCTCACCACCAGGGACAGGGGAGAACAATGAGCAGTTCTTC. Residues: CASSPPGTGENNEQFF.

The chain is built from TRBV30 and TRBJ1-6; D not resolved. V lost 0 bases and J lost 4, with 10 bases in between. The CDR3 runs 15 residues. The germline V gene encodes CDR1 GTSNPN and CDR2 SVGIG (reference sequence). The CDR3 region has the DNA TGTGCCTGGAGTGTACGGGCGGCTTATAATTCACCCCTCCACTTT. Translating it yields CAWSVRAAYNSPLHF.

This CDR3 reads CASSLVSRDNTF. The CDR3 bases are TGTGCCAGCAGCTTGGTAAGCCGTGACAACACCTTC. The J gene is TRBJ1-2, the V gene TRBV5-5; D remains unclear. This CDR3 comprises 12 residues. The germline V gene has CDR1 SGHKS and CDR2 YYEKEE (reference sequence). V lost 0 bases to trimming and J lost 12 bases, with 12 bases between them.

This sequence joins TRBV19 and TRBJ1-1, with D perhaps matching TRBD1 (5 bases). V lost 4 bases to trimming and J lost 8 bases, with 11 bases between them. The CDR3 spans 12 residues. In germline, CDR1 is LNHDA, CDR2 SQIVND (reference sequence). CDR3 nucleotide sequence: TGTGCCAGTAGTACCGGGGACCGAGAAGCTTTCTTT. Translation gives CASSTGDREAFF.

This chain joins TRBV7-6 and TRBJ2-1, with no clear D. The V end was cut by 4 bases, the J end by 9 bases, with 13 bases between. Looked up from germline, CDR1 is SGHVS and CDR2 is FNYEAQ. This CDR3 is 13 amino acids long. The CDR3 DNA reads TGTGCCAGCAGCTCCAGGCCACTGGGTGAGCAGTTCTTC. Translation: CASSSRPLGEQFF.

The rearrangement uses TRBV7-9 and TRBJ1-4; TRBD1 matches 8 bases. The germline V gene encodes CDR1 SEHNR and CDR2 FQNEAQ (reference sequence). The CDR3 runs to 15 residues. After removal of 1 base from V and 7 bases from J, the junction contained 5 bases not matched to a gene. The CDR3 here is CASSLGNRGVEKLFF. CDR3 DNA sequence: TGTGCCAGCAGCTTAGGAAACAGGGGGGTTGAAAAACTGTTTTTT.